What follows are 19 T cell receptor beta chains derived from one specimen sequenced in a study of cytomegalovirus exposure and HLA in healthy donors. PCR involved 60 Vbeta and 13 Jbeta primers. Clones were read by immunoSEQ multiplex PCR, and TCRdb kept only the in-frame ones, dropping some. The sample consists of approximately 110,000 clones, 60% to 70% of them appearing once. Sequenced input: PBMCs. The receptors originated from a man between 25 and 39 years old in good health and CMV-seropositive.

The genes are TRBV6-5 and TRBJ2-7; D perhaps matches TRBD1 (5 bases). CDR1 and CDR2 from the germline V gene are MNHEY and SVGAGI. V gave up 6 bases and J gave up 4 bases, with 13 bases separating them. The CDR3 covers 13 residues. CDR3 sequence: CASSQGPMYEQYF. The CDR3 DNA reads TGTGCCAGCAGCCAGGGTCCAATGTACGAGCAGTACTTC.

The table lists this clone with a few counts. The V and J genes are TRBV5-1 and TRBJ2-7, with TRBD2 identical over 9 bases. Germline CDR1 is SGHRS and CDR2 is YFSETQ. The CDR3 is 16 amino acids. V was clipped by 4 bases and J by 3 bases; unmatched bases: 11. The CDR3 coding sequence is TGCGCCAGCAGCCGGGGTTCTAGCGGGGCGCACTACGAGCAGTACTTC. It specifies CASSRGSSGAHYEQYF.

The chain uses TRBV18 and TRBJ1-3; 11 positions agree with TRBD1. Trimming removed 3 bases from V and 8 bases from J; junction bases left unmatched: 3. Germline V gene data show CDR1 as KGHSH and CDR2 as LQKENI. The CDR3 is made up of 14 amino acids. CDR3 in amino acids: CASSPGTGGDTIYF. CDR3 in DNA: TGTGCCAGCTCACCCGGGACAGGGGGAGACACCATATATTTT.

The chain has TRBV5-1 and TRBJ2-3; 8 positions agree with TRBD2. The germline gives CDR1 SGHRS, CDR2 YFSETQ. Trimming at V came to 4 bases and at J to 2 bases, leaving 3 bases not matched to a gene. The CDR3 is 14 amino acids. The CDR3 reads CASSGGGPTDTQYF. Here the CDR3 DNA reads TGCGCCAGCAGCGGCGGGGGGCCCACAGATACGCAGTATTTT.

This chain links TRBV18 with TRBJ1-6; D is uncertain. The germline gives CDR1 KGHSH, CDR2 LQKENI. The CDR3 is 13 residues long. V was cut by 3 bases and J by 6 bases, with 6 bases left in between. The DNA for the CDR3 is TGTGCCAGCTCACCGGCCGCTAATTCACCCCTCCACTTT. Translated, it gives CASSPAANSPLHF. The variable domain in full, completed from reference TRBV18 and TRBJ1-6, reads NAGVMQNPRHLVRRRGQEARLRCSPMKGHSHVYWYRQLPEEGLKFMVYLQKENIIDESGMPKERFSAEFPKEGPSILRIQQVVRGDSAAYFCASSPAANSPLHFGNGTRLTVT.

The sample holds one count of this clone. In DNA form, the CDR3 reads TGTGCCAGCAGCTTGGGGACACAGTTCTACAATGAGCAGTTCTTC. Residues: CASSLGTQFYNEQFF. The chain has TRBV7-9 and TRBJ2-1; weak D call: TRBD1 (6 bases). The V end lost 3 bases, the J end lost 3 bases, and 12 bases lay between the germline ends. The CDR3 loop spans 15 amino acids. CDR1 SEHNR and CDR2 FQNEAQ come from the germline V gene (reference sequence).

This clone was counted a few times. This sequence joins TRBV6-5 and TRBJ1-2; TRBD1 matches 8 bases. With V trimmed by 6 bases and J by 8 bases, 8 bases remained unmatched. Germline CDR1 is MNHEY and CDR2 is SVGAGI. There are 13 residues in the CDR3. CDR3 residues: CASRETGGGGYTF. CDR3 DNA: TGTGCCAGCAGGGAAACAGGGGGAGGAGGCTACACCTTC.

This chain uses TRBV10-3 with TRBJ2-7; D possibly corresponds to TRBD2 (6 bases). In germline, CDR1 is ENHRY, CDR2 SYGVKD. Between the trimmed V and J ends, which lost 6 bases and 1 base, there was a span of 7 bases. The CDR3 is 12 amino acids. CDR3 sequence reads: CAIRGGSYEQYF. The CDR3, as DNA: TGTGCCATCAGGGGGGGATCCTACGAGCAGTACTTC.

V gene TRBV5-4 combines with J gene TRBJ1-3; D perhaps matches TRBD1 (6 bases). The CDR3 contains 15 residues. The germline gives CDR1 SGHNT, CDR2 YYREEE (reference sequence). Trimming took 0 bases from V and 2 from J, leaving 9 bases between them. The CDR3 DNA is TGTGCCAGCAGCTTGGATACAGGGACTGGAAACACCATATATTTT. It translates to CASSLDTGTGNTIYF.

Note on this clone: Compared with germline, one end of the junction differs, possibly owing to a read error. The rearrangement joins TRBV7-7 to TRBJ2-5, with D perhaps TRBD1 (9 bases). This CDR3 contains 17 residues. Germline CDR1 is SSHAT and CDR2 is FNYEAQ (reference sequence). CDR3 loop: CASSLAGQGSTKETQYF. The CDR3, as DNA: TGTGCTAGCAGCTTAGCGGGACAGGGCTCGACCAAAGAGACCCAGTACTTC.

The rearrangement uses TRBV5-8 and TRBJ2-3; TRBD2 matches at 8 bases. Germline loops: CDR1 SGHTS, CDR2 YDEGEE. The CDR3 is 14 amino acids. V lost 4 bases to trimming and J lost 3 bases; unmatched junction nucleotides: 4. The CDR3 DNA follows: TGTGCCAGCAGCCAAGCGGGGGTTACAGATACGCAGTATTTT. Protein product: CASSQAGVTDTQYF. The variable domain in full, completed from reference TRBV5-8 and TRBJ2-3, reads EAGVTQSPTHLIKTRGQQATLRCSPISGHTSVYWYQQALGLGLQFLLWYDEGEERNRGNFPPRFSGRQFPNYSSELNVNALELEDSALYLCASSQAGVTDTQYFGPGTRLTVL.

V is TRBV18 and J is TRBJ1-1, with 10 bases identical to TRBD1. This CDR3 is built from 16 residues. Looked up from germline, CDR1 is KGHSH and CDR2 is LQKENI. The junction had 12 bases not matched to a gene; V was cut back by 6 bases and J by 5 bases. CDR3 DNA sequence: TGTGCCAGCTCCCCAGCTGGGACAGGGGCTGGGACTGAAGCTTTCTTT. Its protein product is CASSPAGTGAGTEAFF.

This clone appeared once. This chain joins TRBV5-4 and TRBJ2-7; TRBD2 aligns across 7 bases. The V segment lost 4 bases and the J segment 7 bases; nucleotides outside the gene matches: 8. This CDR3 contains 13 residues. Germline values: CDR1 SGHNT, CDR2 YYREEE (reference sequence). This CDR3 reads CASSLGGDKEQYF. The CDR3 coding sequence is TGTGCCAGCAGCCTGGGGGGGGATAAAGAGCAGTACTTC. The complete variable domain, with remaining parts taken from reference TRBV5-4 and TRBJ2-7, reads ETGVTQSPTHLIKTRGQQVTLRCSSQSGHNTVSWYQQALGQGPQFIFQYYREEENGRGNFPPRFSGLQFPNYSSELNVNALELDDSALYLCASSLGGDKEQYFGPGTRLTVT.

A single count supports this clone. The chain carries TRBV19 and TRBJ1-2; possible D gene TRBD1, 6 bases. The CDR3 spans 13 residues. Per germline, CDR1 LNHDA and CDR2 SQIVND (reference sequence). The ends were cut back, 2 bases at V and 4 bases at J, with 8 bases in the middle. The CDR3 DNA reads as TGTGCCAGTAGTATAACAGGGTTCTATGGCTACACCTTC. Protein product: CASSITGFYGYTF.

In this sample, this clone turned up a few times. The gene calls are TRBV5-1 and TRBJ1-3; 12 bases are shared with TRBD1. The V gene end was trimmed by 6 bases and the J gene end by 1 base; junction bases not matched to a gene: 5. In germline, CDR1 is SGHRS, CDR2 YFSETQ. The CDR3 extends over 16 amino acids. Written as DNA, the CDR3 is TGCGCCAGCAAGGGACAGGGGGCTTTTTCTGGAAACACCATATATTTT. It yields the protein CASKGQGAFSGNTIYF.

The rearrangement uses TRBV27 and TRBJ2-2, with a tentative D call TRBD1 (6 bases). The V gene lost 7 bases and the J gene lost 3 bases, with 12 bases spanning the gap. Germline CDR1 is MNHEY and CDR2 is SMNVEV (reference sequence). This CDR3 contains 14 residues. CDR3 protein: CASKQGGHTGELFF. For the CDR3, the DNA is TGTGCCAGCAAACAGGGTGGGCACACCGGGGAGCTGTTTTTT.

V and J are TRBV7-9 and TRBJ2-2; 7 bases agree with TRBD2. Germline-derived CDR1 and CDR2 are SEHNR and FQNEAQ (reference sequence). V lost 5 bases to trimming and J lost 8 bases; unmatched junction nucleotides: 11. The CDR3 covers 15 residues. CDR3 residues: CASSRPGEGQGELFF. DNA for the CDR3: TGTGCCAGCAGCCGCCCCGGGGAGGGGCAGGGGGAGCTGTTTTTT.

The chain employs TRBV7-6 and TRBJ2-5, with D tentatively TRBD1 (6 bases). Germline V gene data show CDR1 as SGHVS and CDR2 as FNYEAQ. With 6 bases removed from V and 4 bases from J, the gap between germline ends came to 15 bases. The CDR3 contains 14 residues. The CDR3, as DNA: TGTGCCAGCAGTTCCCGGGGCAGGGGAGAGACCCAGTACTTC. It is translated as CASSSRGRGETQYF.

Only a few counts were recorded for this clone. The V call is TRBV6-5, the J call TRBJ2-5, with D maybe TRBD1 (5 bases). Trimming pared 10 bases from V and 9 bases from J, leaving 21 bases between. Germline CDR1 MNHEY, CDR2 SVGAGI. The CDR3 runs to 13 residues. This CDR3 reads CATRTTKVLAQYF. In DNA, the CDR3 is TGTGCCACTAGGACAACCAAGGTATTGGCCCAGTACTTC.